These 20 T cell receptor beta chains originate from one sample sequenced in a study of CD8+ T cells in alopecia areata. cDNA serving as the sequencing template came from extracted, reverse transcribed RNA. Produced via immunoSEQ multiplex PCR; TCRdb's table is partial and in-frame only. This sample carries about 250,000 clones, roughly 63% of them seen once, and the ten largest clones take roughly 0.93%. Treatment meaning: oral pan-JAK inhibitor, 5-10 mg twice daily. Specimen: CD4+ T cells sorted from blood, collected at approximately week 52, from a patient treated with tofacitinib. Receptors originate from a human donor with alopecia areata.

The chain carries TRBV30 and TRBJ2-1, with 13 bases lining up with TRBD2. Germline V gene lookup returns CDR1 GTSNPN and CDR2 SVGIG (reference sequence). The CDR3 spans 15 residues. V trimming: 0 bases; J trimming: 7 bases; junction bases outside the gene matches: 3. CDR3 nucleotide sequence: TGTGCCTGGAGTGTACGGACTAGCGGGGGAAATGAGCAGTTCTTC. This translates into CAWSVRTSGGNEQFF.

This clone was seen a handful of times. This chain connects TRBV4-2 to TRBJ1-5, with 7 bases fitting TRBD1. The CDR3 contains 14 residues. Germline trimming cut 4 bases from V and 6 bases from J; bases unmatched to any gene: 6. Germline CDR1 is LGHNA and CDR2 is YNFKEQ. The DNA for the CDR3 is TGTGCCAGCAGCCTAAGCAGGGGGACTCAGCCCCAGCATTTT. This translates into CASSLSRGTQPQHF.

V is TRBV10-3 and J is TRBJ2-5; possibly TRBD1 for D (6 bases). V dropped 5 bases and J dropped 3 bases, with 10 bases sitting between them. This CDR3 spans 13 amino acids. Germline CDR1 reads ENHRY; CDR2 reads SYGVKD. The CDR3 coding sequence is TGTGCCATCAGTCAGGGGAAGGAAGAGACCCAGTACTTC. This encodes CAISQGKEETQYF.

V gene TRBV29-1 combines with J gene TRBJ2-3, with 9 positions matching TRBD2. V gave up 7 bases and J gave up 6 bases; unmatched junction bases: 11. The CDR3 covers 14 residues. The germline gives CDR1 SQVTM, CDR2 ANQGSEA. The CDR3 DNA follows: TGCAGCGCCGGGACTAGCTCCCGTTTCGATACGCAGTATTTT. This sequence encodes CSAGTSSRFDTQYF.

In its sample, this clone was seen a few times. Other DNA sequences of this sample code for an identical CDR3. Here the CDR3 reads CASSLVANTEAFF. In DNA, the CDR3 is TGTGCCAGCAGCTTAGTGGCGAACACTGAAGCTTTCTTT. This rearrangement joins TRBV7-9 to TRBJ1-1; D is undetermined. The germline V gene encodes CDR1 SEHNR and CDR2 FQNEAQ (reference sequence). V gave up 1 base and J gave up 1 base, with 4 bases separating them. The CDR3 is 13 amino acids.

There are a few counts of this clone. The J gene is TRBJ1-1, the V gene TRBV29-1; perhaps TRBD1 as D (5 bases). Trimming shortened V by 7 bases and J by 4 bases, and 19 bases separated the two germline ends. The CDR3 contains 14 residues. The germline V gene has CDR1 SQVTM and CDR2 ANQGSEA. CDR3 protein: CSGKVGAGVTEAFF. The CDR3 region has the DNA TGCAGCGGAAAGGTTGGGGCTGGCGTCACTGAAGCTTTCTTT.

The genes are TRBV6-1 and TRBJ2-3; the match to TRBD2 covers 7 bases. CDR3 length: 14 amino acids. Looked up from germline, CDR1 is MNHNS and CDR2 is SASEGT. The J segment lost 2 bases and the V segment lost 7 bases, leaving 6 bases of the junction unmatched. This CDR3 reads CASNGGGDTDTQYF. The DNA of the CDR3 is TGTGCCAGCAATGGCGGGGGAGACACAGATACGCAGTATTTT.

This chain connects TRBV30 to TRBJ1-1, with unresolved D. Trimming shortened V by 5 bases and J by 1 base, and 8 bases separated the two germline ends. The CDR3 runs 12 residues. Germline CDR1 is GTSNPN and CDR2 is SVGIG (reference sequence). Here the CDR3 reads CAWGLRNTEAFF. CDR3 bases: TGTGCCTGGGGTCTACGGAACACTGAAGCTTTCTTT.

This clone was detected a few times. The chain carries TRBV14 and TRBJ1-6; D is unresolved. The CDR3 spans 14 residues. Per germline, CDR1 SGHDN and CDR2 FVKESK. The V end lost 4 bases, the J end lost 9 bases, and 13 bases lay between the germline ends. The CDR3 is CASSLAPLRSPLHF. DNA of the CDR3: TGTGCCAGCAGCCTGGCCCCCCTCCGTTCACCCCTCCACTTT.

This clone appeared a single time. The rearrangement uses TRBV4-3 and TRBJ1-6; D gene ambiguous. V lost 4 bases and J 9 bases, leaving 10 bases between the germline ends. The V gene's germline CDR1 is LGHNA and CDR2 YSLEER. The CDR3 spans 13 residues. CDR3 sequence: CASSPHPGSPLHF. CDR3 bases: TGCGCCAGCAGCCCCCACCCTGGTTCACCCCTCCACTTT.

Comment on this clone: Other DNA variants within this sample encode the same CDR3. The V call is TRBV20-1, the J call TRBJ2-3, with 7 bases fitting TRBD2. Unmatched junction bases numbered 0, after V lost 3 bases and J lost 6 bases. Germline values: CDR1 DFQATT, CDR2 SNEGSKA (reference sequence). The CDR3 has 11 amino acids. The CDR3 spells CSARGGDTQYF. The DNA for the CDR3 is TGCAGTGCTAGGGGAGGGGATACGCAGTATTTT.

The rearrangement uses TRBV5-1 and TRBJ2-7; 10 nucleotides line up with TRBD1. Unmatched junction bases numbered 7, after V lost 4 bases and J lost 6 bases. CDR3 length: 14 residues. Germline loops: CDR1 SGHRS, CDR2 YFSETQ. CDR3 residues: CASSRWDRGGEQYF. The CDR3 DNA follows: TGCGCCAGCAGCCGATGGGACAGGGGCGGCGAGCAGTACTTC.

The CDR3 loop is CASLASYGYTF. As DNA, the CDR3 is TGTGCCAGTTTAGCATCGTATGGCTACACCTTC. The chain recombines TRBV6-6 with TRBJ1-2; D unclear. Between the trimmed V and J ends, which lost 9 bases and 5 bases, there was a span of 10 bases. The CDR3 contains 11 residues. The germline CDR1 and CDR2 sequences are MNHNY and SVGAGI (reference sequence).

V is TRBV2 and J is TRBJ2-6; D gene uncertain. Trimming removed 7 bases from V and 0 bases from J, with 10 bases in between. Germline-derived CDR1 and CDR2 are SNHLY and FYNNEI. This CDR3 spans 15 amino acids. This CDR3 is CASMRRSSGANVLTF. CDR3 nucleotides: TGTGCCAGCATGAGGAGAAGCTCTGGGGCCAACGTCCTGACTTTC.

This clone has a single count. The rearrangement links TRBV15 to TRBJ2-7; D is unresolved. CDR1 LNHNV and CDR2 YYDKDF come from the germline V gene (reference sequence). The CDR3 is made up of 15 amino acids. V dropped 4 bases and J dropped 1 base, with 14 bases sitting between them. The CDR3 loop reads CATSKPTDGSYEQYF. The CDR3 DNA reads TGTGCCACCAGCAAACCGACGGACGGGTCCTACGAGCAGTACTTC.

A few counts support this clone. The V and J genes are TRBV10-3 and TRBJ2-3, with D possibly being TRBD1 (6 bases). Germline assignment: CDR1 ENHRY and CDR2 SYGVKD. This CDR3 region has 14 residues. Trimming took 4 bases from V and 3 from J, leaving 11 bases between them. The CDR3 here is CAISAVDRTDTQYF. Here the CDR3 DNA reads TGTGCCATCAGTGCAGTGGACAGAACAGATACGCAGTATTTT.

The rearrangement links TRBV11-2 to TRBJ1-6; D is possibly TRBD1 (6 bases). Between the trimmed V and J ends, which lost 0 bases and 7 bases, there was a span of 10 bases. The CDR3 totals 15 residues. Germline CDR1 and CDR2: SGHAT and FQNNGV. The CDR3 region is CASSLDPGQNSPLHF. The CDR3 DNA is TGTGCCAGCAGCTTAGATCCTGGACAGAATTCACCCCTCCACTTT. Supplemented by reference TRBV11-2 and TRBJ1-6, the full variable domain reads EAGVAQSPRYKIIEKRQSVAFWCNPISGHATLYWYQQILGQGPKLLIQFQNNGVVDDSQLPKDRFSAERLKGVDSTLKIQPAKLEDSAVYLCASSLDPGQNSPLHFGNGTRLTVT.

The rearrangement uses TRBV11-2 and TRBJ2-2; D is ambiguous. The CDR3 spans 12 residues. The V end was cut by 7 bases, the J end by 4 bases, with 7 bases between. Germline values: CDR1 SGHAT, CDR2 FQNNGV. The CDR3 sequence: CASTKGTGELFF. CDR3 in DNA: TGTGCCAGCACCAAAGGCACCGGGGAGCTGTTTTTT.

In its sample, this clone was seen once. J is TRBJ2-3 and V is TRBV25-1; TRBD2 aligns across 9 bases. This CDR3 contains 17 residues. With 1 base clipped from V and 0 bases from J, the junction kept 5 bases outside the gene matches. Germline CDR1 MGHDK, CDR2 SYGVNS. The CDR3 DNA is TGTGCCAGCAGTGAATTCTCCCTAGCGGGGAGCACAGATACGCAGTATTTT. Translated, it gives CASSEFSLAGSTDTQYF. Drawing the rest from reference TRBV25-1 and TRBJ2-3, the complete variable domain is EADIYQTPRYLVIGTGKKITLECSQTMGHDKMYWYQQDPGMELHLIHYSYGVNSTEKGDLSSESTVSRIRTEHFPLTLESARPSHTSQYLCASSEFSLAGSTDTQYFGPGTRLTVL.

V and J are TRBV27 and TRBJ1-6; unclear D gene. The V gene lost 3 bases and the J gene lost 6 bases, with 18 bases spanning the gap. This CDR3 is built from 17 residues. Germline CDR1 MNHEY, CDR2 SMNVEV (reference sequence). CDR3 protein: CASSLVVSTSRNSPLHF. CDR3 bases: TGTGCCAGCAGTTTGGTCGTATCAACGTCGCGTAATTCACCCCTCCACTTT.